This T cell receptor (beta chain) was found in a study of type 1 regulatory T cells. Study-wide context: T-allo10 is an in vitro-generated, Tr1-enriched CD4 T cell product specific for alloantigen.

General study results and limits: Type 1 regulatory T cells had a more restricted TCR repertoire than non-type 1 regulatory T cells.

TCRdb re-analysed the reads in MiXCR, keeping a single row per CDR3 protein. The table records approximately 77,000 distinct CDR3 sequences, around 21% of them present only once. The CDR3 runs 14 residues. Trimming shortened V by 5 bases and J by 0 bases, and 12 bases separated the two germline ends. The germline CDR1 and CDR2 sequences are SQVTM and ANQGSEA. This clonotype occurred many times. Its antigen is not identified. Sequenced: cultured type 1 regulatory T (Tr1) cells, either the whole culture or a sorted fraction (not recorded which). The chain links TRBV29-1 to TRBJ2-3; no clear D gene. This receptor was obtained from a human donor in good health. CDR3 region: CSVKVAVSTDTQYF. In nucleotides, the CDR3 is TGCAGCGTTAAAGTGGCGGTTAGCACAGATACGCAGTATTTT.